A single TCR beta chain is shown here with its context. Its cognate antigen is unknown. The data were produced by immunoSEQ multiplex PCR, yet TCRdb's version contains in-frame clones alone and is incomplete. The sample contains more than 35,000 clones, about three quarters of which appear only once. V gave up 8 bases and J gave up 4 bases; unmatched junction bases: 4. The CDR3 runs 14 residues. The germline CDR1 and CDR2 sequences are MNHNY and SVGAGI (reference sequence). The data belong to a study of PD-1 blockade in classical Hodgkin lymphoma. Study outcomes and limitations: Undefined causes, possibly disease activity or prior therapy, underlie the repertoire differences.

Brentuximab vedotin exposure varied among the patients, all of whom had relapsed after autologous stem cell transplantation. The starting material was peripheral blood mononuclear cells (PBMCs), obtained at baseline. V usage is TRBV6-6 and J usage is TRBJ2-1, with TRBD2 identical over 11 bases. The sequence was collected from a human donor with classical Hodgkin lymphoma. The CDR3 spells CASLRLAGYNEQFF. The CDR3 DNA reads TGTGCCAGCTTAAGACTAGCGGGGTACAATGAGCAGTTCTTC.